The 20 T cell receptor beta chains below come from one sample, sequenced in a study of CD8+ T cells in alopecia areata. Extraction of RNA preceded its reverse transcription into cDNA, which served as the sequencing template. TCRdb keeps only in-frame clones here, not all; method: immunoSEQ multiplex PCR. The sample has 130,000 to 150,000 clones, about half seen once. The sequenced sample was CD4+ T cells sorted from blood, obtained at week 0. These receptors were obtained from a human donor with alopecia areata.

The chain carries TRBV29-1 and TRBJ1-2; D remains unclear. V lost 4 bases, J lost 6 bases, and 6 bases lay in between. The CDR3 is 10 residues long. Germline V lookup: CDR1 SQVTM, CDR2 ANQGSEA. The chain's CDR3 is CSVVVNGYTF. For the CDR3, the DNA is TGCAGCGTTGTAGTAAATGGCTACACCTTC.

The chain employs TRBV11-2 and TRBJ2-7; D is ambiguous. This CDR3 is built from 13 residues. CDR1 is SGHAT, CDR2 FQNNGV, per germline. Trimming left V 0 bases short and J 5 bases short, with 8 bases between. In DNA, the CDR3 is TGTGCCAGCAGCTTAGATAGCATCCACGAGCAGTACTTC. Translating gives CASSLDSIHEQYF.

The chain carries TRBV6-5 and TRBJ2-3; possible D gene TRBD2, 5 bases. The CDR3 is 15 residues long. The V gene's germline CDR1 is MNHEY and CDR2 SVGAGI. V lost 4 bases and J 1 base, leaving 12 bases between the germline ends. The CDR3: CASSSERKGTDTQYF. The CDR3 nucleotides are TGTGCCAGCAGTTCGGAGCGGAAGGGCACAGATACGCAGTATTTT.

The V gene is TRBV11-2, the J gene TRBJ1-1; no firm D call. Germline values: CDR1 SGHAT, CDR2 FQNNGV. The CDR3 length is 15 residues. Trimming took 1 base from V and 6 from J, leaving 15 bases between them. The CDR3 DNA follows: TGTGCCAGCAGCTTAGGCGGAGGGTTCTTTGCTGAAGCTTTCTTT. Its translation: CASSLGGGFFAEAFF.

V and J are TRBV5-8 and TRBJ1-1; D remains unclear. The V end was cut by 3 bases, the J end by 1 base, with 10 bases between. This CDR3 has 14 amino acids. CDR1 and CDR2 from the germline V gene are SGHTS and YDEGEE. CDR3 loop: CASSSGGRNTEAFF. CDR3 in DNA: TGTGCCAGCAGCTCTGGCGGCCGGAACACTGAAGCTTTCTTT.

The gene calls are TRBV28 and TRBJ1-2; TRBD1 agrees at 9 bases. J lost 7 bases, V lost 6 bases, and 12 bases had no gene match. CDR3 length: 15 residues. Germline V gene lookup returns CDR1 MDHEN and CDR2 SYDVKM. The CDR3 nucleotides are TGTGCCAGCAGACATGGGACAGGGAGTATGCTTGGCTACACCTTC. The encoded protein is CASRHGTGSMLGYTF.

Regarding this clone: This sample includes further DNA sequences coding for the same CDR3. The chain is built from TRBV20-1 and TRBJ2-5; D not resolved. The CDR3 is 9 residues long. The V gene lost 6 bases and the J gene lost 5 bases, with 4 bases spanning the gap. Germline V gene lookup returns CDR1 DFQATT and CDR2 SNEGSKA (reference sequence). DNA for the CDR3: TGCAGTGCGGGTGAGACCCAGTACTTC. Translated: CSAGETQYF.

The chain is built from TRBV29-1 and TRBJ1-5; D gene uncertain. Germline V gene lookup returns CDR1 SQVTM and CDR2 ANQGSEA. V shed 1 base and J shed 3 bases, with 7 bases lying between them. CDR3 size: 13 residues. Here the CDR3 reads CSVEVNDNQPQHF. The CDR3 coding sequence is TGCAGCGTTGAAGTAAATGACAATCAGCCCCAGCATTTT.

The rearrangement joins TRBV7-2 to TRBJ1-1; no clear D. The length of the CDR3 is 14 residues. Germline V lookup: CDR1 SGHTA, CDR2 FQGNSA. With 5 bases removed from V and 2 bases from J, the gap between germline ends came to 12 bases. The CDR3 spells CASSETDSNTEAFF. In nucleotides, the CDR3 is TGTGCCAGCAGCGAGACTGATAGCAACACTGAAGCTTTCTTT.

This clone was counted once. J is TRBJ1-2 and V is TRBV19; TRBD1 matches 10 bases. The junction had 6 bases not matched to a gene; V was cut back by 4 bases and J by 4 bases. The CDR3 is 15 amino acids. Germline V gene sequence: CDR1 LNHDA, CDR2 SQIVND (reference sequence). This CDR3 is CASSKEDRGLYGYTF. The CDR3 coding sequence is TGTGCCAGTAGTAAAGAAGACAGGGGGCTCTATGGCTACACCTTC. The whole variable domain, remainder taken from reference TRBV19 and TRBJ1-2, is DGGITQSPKYLFRKEGQNVTLSCEQNLNHDAMYWYRQDPGQGLRLIYYSQIVNDFQKGDIAEGYSVSREKKESFPLTVTSAQKNPTAFYLCASSKEDRGLYGYTFGSGTRLTVV.

This chain connects TRBV29-1 to TRBJ2-2, with 10 bases matching TRBD2. The V segment lost 7 bases and the J segment 4 bases; nucleotides outside the gene matches: 6. Germline V gives CDR1 SQVTM, CDR2 ANQGSEA. This CDR3 has 14 amino acids. The CDR3 DNA follows: TGCAGCGCTCGAAGCGGGGGGGGCACCGGGGAGCTGTTTTTT. It translates to CSARSGGGTGELFF.

The V gene is TRBV29-1, the J gene TRBJ2-1; the match to TRBD2 covers 10 bases. The germline gives CDR1 SQVTM, CDR2 ANQGSEA. There are 14 residues in the CDR3. V shed 4 bases, J shed 7 bases, and the junction held 7 bases outside the gene matches. The CDR3 sequence: CSVVPAGGWNEQFF. As DNA, the CDR3 is TGCAGCGTTGTCCCAGCGGGAGGGTGGAATGAGCAGTTCTTC.

V usage is TRBV2 and J usage is TRBJ2-2, with D tentatively TRBD2 (6 bases). The CDR3 covers 12 residues. Trimming stripped 7 bases from V and 6 bases from J, with 9 bases between. Germline V gene data show CDR1 as SNHLY and CDR2 as FYNNEI. The CDR3 DNA is TGTGCCAGCACGGAGGGCCCCGGGGAGCTGTTTTTT. Translation: CASTEGPGELFF.

To note about this clone: The junction differs from germline at one of its ends, possibly a read error. This chain joins TRBV7-7 and TRBJ2-2, with TRBD1 matching over 8 bases. CDR3 length: 16 amino acids. Germline V gene lookup returns CDR1 SSHAT and CDR2 FNYEAQ (reference sequence). CDR3 DNA: TGTGCTAGCAGCTTAGACGGGACAGGGAACACCGGGGAGCTGTTTTTT. This translates into CASSLDGTGNTGELFF.

The CDR3 is CAIRGTVTGELFF. In DNA, the CDR3 is TGTGCCATCAGGGGGACAGTGACCGGGGAGCTGTTTTTT. The chain carries TRBV10-3 and TRBJ2-2, with 7 positions matching TRBD1. Trimming at V came to 6 bases and at J to 5 bases, leaving 3 bases not matched to a gene. This CDR3 has 13 residues. From germline, CDR1 is ENHRY and CDR2 SYGVKD.

The J gene is TRBJ2-5, the V gene TRBV6-5, with 8 bases matching TRBD2. The CDR3 length is 14 residues. Germline V gene data show CDR1 as MNHEY and CDR2 as SVGAGI. The V segment lost 5 bases and the J segment 2 bases; nucleotides outside the gene matches: 4. Here the CDR3 reads CASSTSGLQETQYF. CDR3 DNA: TGTGCCAGCAGTACTAGCGGACTACAAGAGACCCAGTACTTC.

This clone was seen once. The gene calls are TRBV2 and TRBJ2-1, with 13 bases lining up with TRBD2. J was trimmed by 6 bases and V by 4 bases; bases with no gene match: 3. CDR3 length equals 15 residues. The germline CDR1 and CDR2 sequences are SNHLY and FYNNEI. CDR3 sequence: CASSGRTSGSNEQFF. The CDR3 DNA follows: TGTGCCAGCAGTGGCAGGACTAGCGGGAGCAATGAGCAGTTCTTC.

The V call is TRBV5-4, the J call TRBJ2-3, with D possibly TRBD1 on 6 matching bases. CDR1 is SGHNT, CDR2 YYREEE, per germline (reference sequence). Trimming left V 4 bases short and J 1 base short, with 13 bases between. CDR3 size: 15 residues. The CDR3 loop reads CASSRSQGRTDTQYF. The CDR3 coding sequence is TGTGCCAGCAGCCGCTCCCAGGGGCGCACAGATACGCAGTATTTT. Complete variable domain (other parts from reference TRBV5-4 and TRBJ2-3): ETGVTQSPTHLIKTRGQQVTLRCSSQSGHNTVSWYQQALGQGPQFIFQYYREEENGRGNFPPRFSGLQFPNYSSELNVNALELDDSALYLCASSRSQGRTDTQYFGPGTRLTVL.

The J gene is TRBJ2-7, the V gene TRBV14; D is possibly TRBD1 or TRBD2 (6 bases each). Germline CDR1 SGHDN, CDR2 FVKESK. This CDR3 contains 13 residues. Trimming cost V 4 bases and J 3 bases, with 10 bases left between them. The CDR3, as DNA: TGTGCCAGCAGCCGCGGGACACTCTACGAGCAGTACTTC. This codes for CASSRGTLYEQYF.

The chain employs TRBV4-1 and TRBJ2-7; D possibly corresponds to TRBD2 (6 bases). Germline V lookup: CDR1 MGHRA, CDR2 YSYEKL. The CDR3 runs 14 residues. V lost 4 bases to trimming and J lost 0 bases, with 10 bases between them. CDR3 bases: TGCGCCAGCAGCCTCGCGGGACCCTCCTACGAGCAGTACTTC. Amino acid sequence: CASSLAGPSYEQYF.